The source of this T cell receptor beta chain is a study of cytomegalovirus exposure and HLA in healthy donors. Study results and limitations: As a later analysis showed, a missense DCLRE1C variant was linked to trimming of TCR beta V- and J-genes. Most subjects had HLA-A and HLA-B alleles reportedly predicted accurately by TCR beta sequences.

With V trimmed by 6 bases and J by 4 bases, 10 bases remained unmatched. Germline V lookup: CDR1 MNHEY, CDR2 SMNVEV (reference sequence). This CDR3 contains 15 residues. Points on this clone: As yet, its antigen is unknown.

In the PCR, 60 Vbeta and 13 Jbeta primers were used. Clones were sequenced by immunoSEQ multiplex PCR, and TCRdb holds only the in-frame ones, with some missing. The sample has tens of thousands of clones, approximately 80% seen once. This receptor was obtained from a male donor in good health and CMV-seronegative. The J gene is TRBJ2-3, the V gene TRBV27, with TRBD1 identical over 7 bases. Input material: PBMCs. The CDR3 sequence is CASSDGTAVADTQYF. The CDR3 coding sequence is TGTGCCAGCAGCGACGGGACAGCGGTCGCAGATACGCAGTATTTT.